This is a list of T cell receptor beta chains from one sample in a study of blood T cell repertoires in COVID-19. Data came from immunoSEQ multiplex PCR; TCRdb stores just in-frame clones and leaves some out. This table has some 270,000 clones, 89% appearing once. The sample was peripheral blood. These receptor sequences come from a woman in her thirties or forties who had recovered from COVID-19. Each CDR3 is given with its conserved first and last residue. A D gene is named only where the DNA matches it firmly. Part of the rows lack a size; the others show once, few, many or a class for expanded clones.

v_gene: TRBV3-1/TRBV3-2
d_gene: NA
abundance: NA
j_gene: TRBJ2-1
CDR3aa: CASSQVASFKGEFF
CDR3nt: TGTGCCAGCAGCCAAGTCGCATCCTTTAAAGGGGAGTTCTTC

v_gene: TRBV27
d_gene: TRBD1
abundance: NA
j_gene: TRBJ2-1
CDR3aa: CASSPGQGNYNEQFF
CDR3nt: TGTGCCAGCAGTCCCGGACAGGGAAACTACAATGAGCAGTTCTTC

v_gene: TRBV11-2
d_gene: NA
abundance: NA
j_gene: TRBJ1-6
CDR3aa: CASSLRREGWSPLHF
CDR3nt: TGTGCCAGCAGCTTGCGACGTGAGGGCTGGTCACCCCTCCACTTT

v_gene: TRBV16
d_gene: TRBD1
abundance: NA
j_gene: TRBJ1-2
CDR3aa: CASSQWQGAGYGYTF
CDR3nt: TGTGCCAGCAGCCAATGGCAGGGGGCAGGGTATGGCTACACCTTC

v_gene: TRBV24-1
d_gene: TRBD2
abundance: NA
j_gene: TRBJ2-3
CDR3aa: CATSIAGESTDTQYF
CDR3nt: TGTGCCACCAGCATAGCGGGAGAGAGCACAGATACGCAGTATTTT

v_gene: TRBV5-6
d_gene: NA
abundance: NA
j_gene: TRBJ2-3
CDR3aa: CASSLVQGEEYF
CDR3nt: TGTGCCAGCAGCTTGGTACAGGGCGAAGAGTATTTT

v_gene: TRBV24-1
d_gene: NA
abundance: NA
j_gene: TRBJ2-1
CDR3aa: CATSPQGLDEQFF
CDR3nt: TGTGCCACCAGCCCACAGGGTTTGGATGAGCAGTTCTTC

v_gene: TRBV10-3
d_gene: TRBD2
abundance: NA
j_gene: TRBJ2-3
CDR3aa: CAISGTSGGSTDTQYF
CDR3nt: TGTGCCATCAGTGGCACTAGCGGGGGGAGCACAGATACGCAGTATTTT

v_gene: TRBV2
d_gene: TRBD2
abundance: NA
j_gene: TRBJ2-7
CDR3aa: CASGLAGAIYEQYF
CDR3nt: TGTGCCAGCGGACTAGCGGGGGCCATCTACGAGCAGTACTTC

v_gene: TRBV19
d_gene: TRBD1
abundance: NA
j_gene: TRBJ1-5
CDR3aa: CASNTGTGNADNQPQHF
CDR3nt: TGTGCCAGTAATACCGGGACAGGGAACGCTGACAATCAGCCCCAGCATTTT

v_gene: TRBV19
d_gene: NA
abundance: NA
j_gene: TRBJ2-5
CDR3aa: CASSIGGGAFQETQYF
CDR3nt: TGTGCCAGTAGTATAGGAGGGGGGGCTTTTCAAGAGACCCAGTACTTC

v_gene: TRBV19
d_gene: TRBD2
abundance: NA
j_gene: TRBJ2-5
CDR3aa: CASSIISGGGQETQYF
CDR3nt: TGTGCCAGTAGTATAATTAGCGGGGGGGGACAAGAGACCCAGTACTTC

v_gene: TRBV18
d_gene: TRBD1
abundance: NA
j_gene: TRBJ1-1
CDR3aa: CASSDRVGKMNTEAFF
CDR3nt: TGTGCCAGCTCGGACAGGGTTGGAAAGATGAACACTGAAGCTTTCTTT

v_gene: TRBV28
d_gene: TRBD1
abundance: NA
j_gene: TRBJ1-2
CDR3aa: CASSPGQGSYYGYTF
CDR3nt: TGTGCCAGCAGTCCCGGACAGGGGAGTTACTATGGCTACACCTTC

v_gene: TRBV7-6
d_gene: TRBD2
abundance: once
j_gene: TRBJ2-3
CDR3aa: CASSLGVRGRAGTDTQYF
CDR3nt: TGTGCCAGCAGCTTAGGAGTTCGCGGGAGGGCCGGCACAGATACGCAGTATTTT

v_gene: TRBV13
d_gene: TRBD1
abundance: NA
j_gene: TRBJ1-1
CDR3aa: CASSSKPWGTGFTEAFF
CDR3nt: TGTGCCAGCAGCTCGAAACCATGGGGGACAGGGTTCACTGAAGCTTTCTTT

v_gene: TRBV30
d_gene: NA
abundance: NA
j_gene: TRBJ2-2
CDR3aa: CAWSVGLLIGDTGELFF
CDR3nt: TGTGCCTGGAGTGTGGGACTTCTTATTGGGGACACCGGGGAGCTGTTTTTT

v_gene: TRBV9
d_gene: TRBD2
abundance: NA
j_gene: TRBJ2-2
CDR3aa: CASSPPGLTGELFF
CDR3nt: TGTGCCAGCAGCCCCCCGGGACTAACCGGGGAGCTGTTTTTT

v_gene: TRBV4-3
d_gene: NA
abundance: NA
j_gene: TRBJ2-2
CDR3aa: CASSQGRVGADGELFF
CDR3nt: TGCGCCAGCAGCCAAGGTCGTGTAGGGGCCGATGGGGAGCTGTTTTTT

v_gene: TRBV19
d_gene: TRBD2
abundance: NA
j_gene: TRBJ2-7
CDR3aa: CASSTSGYEQYF
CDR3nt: TGTGCCAGTAGTACTAGCGGTTACGAGCAGTACTTC

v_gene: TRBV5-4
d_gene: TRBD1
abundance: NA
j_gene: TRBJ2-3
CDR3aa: CASSTEGAGTDTQYF
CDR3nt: TGTGCCAGCAGCACCGAGGGGGCGGGTACAGATACGCAGTATTTT

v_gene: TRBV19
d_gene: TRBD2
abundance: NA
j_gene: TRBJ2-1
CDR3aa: CASSMAGGPYNEQFF
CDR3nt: TGTGCCAGTAGTATGGCGGGAGGCCCTTACAATGAGCAGTTCTTC

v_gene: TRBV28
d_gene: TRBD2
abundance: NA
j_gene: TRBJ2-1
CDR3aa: CASSSSKLAGLKNEQFF
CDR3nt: TGTGCCAGCAGTTCCTCGAAACTAGCGGGGCTAAAGAATGAGCAGTTCTTC

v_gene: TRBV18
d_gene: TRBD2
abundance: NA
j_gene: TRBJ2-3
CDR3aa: CASSLGDSGSLGTDTQYF
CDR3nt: TGTGCCAGCTCACTCGGCGATAGCGGGAGCCTTGGCACAGATACGCAGTATTTT

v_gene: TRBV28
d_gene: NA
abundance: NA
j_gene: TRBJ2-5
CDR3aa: CASSLNGQETQYF
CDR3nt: TGTGCCAGCAGTTTAAACGGGCAAGAGACCCAGTACTTC

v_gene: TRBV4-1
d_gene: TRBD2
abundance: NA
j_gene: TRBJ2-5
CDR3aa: CASSEGLAGETQYF
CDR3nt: TGCGCCAGCAGCGAAGGTCTAGCGGGAGAGACCCAGTACTTC

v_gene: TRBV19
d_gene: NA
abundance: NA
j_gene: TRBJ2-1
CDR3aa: CASSLHNEQFF
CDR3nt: TGTGCCAGTAGTCTACACAATGAGCAGTTCTTC